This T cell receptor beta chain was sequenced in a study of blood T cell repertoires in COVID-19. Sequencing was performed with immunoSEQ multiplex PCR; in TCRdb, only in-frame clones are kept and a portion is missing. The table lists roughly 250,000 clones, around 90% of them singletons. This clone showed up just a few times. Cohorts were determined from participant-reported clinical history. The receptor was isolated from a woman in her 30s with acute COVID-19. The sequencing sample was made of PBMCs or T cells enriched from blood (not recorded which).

CDR3 in DNA: TGTGCCAGCAGTTCTAAACATTTCAGGGGTGGTGGAAACACCATATATTTT. It is translated as CASSSKHFRGGGNTIYF. The chain combines TRBV2 with TRBJ1-3, with D perhaps TRBD1 (6 bases). Trimming pared 5 bases from V and 3 bases from J, leaving 20 bases between. The CDR3 loop spans 17 amino acids. CDR1 is SNHLY and CDR2 is FYNNEI in the germline V gene.